The sequence of this T cell receptor (beta chain) was determined in a study of cytomegalovirus exposure and HLA in healthy donors. The CDR3 contains 17 residues. The V segment lost 4 bases and the J segment 1 base; nucleotides outside the gene matches: 8. Germline V lookup: CDR1 SGDLS, CDR2 YYNGEE. Use of 60 Vbeta and 13 Jbeta primers characterized the PCR. TCRdb keeps only in-frame clones here, not all; method: immunoSEQ multiplex PCR. This sample yields more than 200,000 clones, of which around 80% are seen a single time; 0.22% belongs to the top ten. Notes on this clone: Its antigen is unknown.

Study-wide findings and caveats: V- and J-gene trimming of TCR beta was linked (in a later analysis) to a missense DCLRE1C variant.

This chain connects TRBV9 to TRBJ2-7; 13 positions match TRBD2. Sequencing was carried out using PBMCs. This sequence originates from a girl aged 2-10 years in good health and CMV-seronegative. Here the CDR3 reads CASSKTSGGPKSYEQYF. The CDR3 DNA follows: TGTGCCAGCAGCAAGACTAGCGGGGGGCCCAAATCCTACGAGCAGTACTTC.